The sequence of this T cell receptor (beta chain) was determined in a study of T cells in localized non-small cell lung cancer. Generated by immunoSEQ multiplex PCR, the TCRdb table keeps only in-frame clones and is missing some. The sample has roughly 86,000 clones, around four fifths seen once; the top ten hold 2.8%. To note about this clone: What it binds is not known.

The CDR3 sequence is 17 residues long. Germline CDR1 and CDR2: SGHTA and FQGNSA. V shed 5 bases and J 6 bases; nucleotides not matched to a gene: 10. Findings and caveats of the study: Without multi-region sequencing, intratumor heterogeneity could not be excluded. Median detection of top 100 tumor clones in adjacent lung was approximately 50 clones.

Sequenced here: peripheral blood, sampled before any cancer treatment. This chain joins TRBV7-2 and TRBJ1-6; 10 bases are a match to TRBD1. This TCR came from a man aged 35-75 years with stage I lung adenocarcinoma. CDR3 region: CASSPRTGGGGNSPLHF. DNA of the CDR3: TGTGCCAGCAGCCCAAGGACAGGGGGTGGTGGTAATTCACCCCTCCACTTT.